The 6 T cell receptor beta chains reported below all come from one sample, sequenced in a study of T cell responses to AZD1222 COVID-19 vaccine. The table came from immunoSEQ multiplex PCR; TCRdb's copy has only in-frame clones and leaves some out. The sample lists about 79,000 clones; under 90% were seen once. The input for sequencing was peripheral blood, taken 28 days after the second AZD1222 dose. The receptors come from an adult who received the AZD1222 COVID-19 vaccine.

V usage is TRBV21-1 and J usage is TRBJ1-1. TRBV21-1 is designated a pseudogene. The CDR3 sequence is 13 residues long. This chain's CDR3 is CASSDRMNTEAFF. The DNA for the CDR3 is TGTGCCAGCAGCGATAGGATGAACACTGAAGCTTTCTTT.

This clone was seen once. The chain recombines TRBV9 with TRBJ1-2; no clear D. The germline CDR1 and CDR2 sequences are SGDLS and YYNGEE. This CDR3 is built from 14 residues. Trimming pared 0 bases from V and 4 bases from J, leaving 10 bases between. CDR3 region: CASSVDPNVYGYTF. Written as DNA, the CDR3 is TGTGCCAGCAGCGTAGACCCTAATGTCTATGGCTACACCTTC.

This sequence joins TRBV5-1 and TRBJ2-7; D ambiguous. The length of the CDR3 is 11 residues. Germline V lookup: CDR1 SGHRS, CDR2 YFSETQ. Trimming stripped 3 bases from V and 3 bases from J, with 4 bases between. The CDR3 loop reads CASSSDYEQYF. The CDR3 nucleotides read TGCGCCAGCAGCTCGGACTACGAGCAGTACTTC.

This clone was counted between two and nine times. This chain's CDR3 is CASSRDGSSHQPQHF. CDR3 DNA sequence: TGTGCCAGCAGCCGGGACGGTAGCTCCCATCAGCCCCAGCATTTT. The chain uses TRBV6-2 or TRBV6-3 and TRBJ1-5, with a possible D match to TRBD1 (5 bases). The CDR3 is made up of 15 amino acids. V was shortened by 6 bases and J by 5 bases, with 17 bases between the two germline ends. CDR1 and CDR2 from the germline V gene are MNHEY and SVGEGT.

The rearrangement joins TRBV4-3 to TRBJ2-1, with TRBD2 as a possible D gene (5 bases). The CDR3 is 17 amino acids. The V end lost 4 bases, the J end lost 2 bases, and 18 bases lay between the germline ends. CDR1 and CDR2 (germline): LGHNA, YSLEER. CDR3 sequence: CASSPRFEGATYNEQFF. For the CDR3, the DNA is TGCGCCAGCAGCCCAAGATTTGAGGGAGCAACCTACAATGAGCAGTTCTTC.

This clone appeared once. The chain is built from TRBV29-1 and TRBJ1-3, with TRBD1 identical over 9 bases. CDR3 size: 13 residues. The germline gives CDR1 SQVTM, CDR2 ANQGSEA. The V and J ends lost 6 bases and 3 bases, in that order; junction bases with no gene match: 3. The CDR3 is CSVTTGGGNTIYF. The CDR3 nucleotides are TGCAGCGTCACGACAGGGGGTGGAAACACCATATATTTT.